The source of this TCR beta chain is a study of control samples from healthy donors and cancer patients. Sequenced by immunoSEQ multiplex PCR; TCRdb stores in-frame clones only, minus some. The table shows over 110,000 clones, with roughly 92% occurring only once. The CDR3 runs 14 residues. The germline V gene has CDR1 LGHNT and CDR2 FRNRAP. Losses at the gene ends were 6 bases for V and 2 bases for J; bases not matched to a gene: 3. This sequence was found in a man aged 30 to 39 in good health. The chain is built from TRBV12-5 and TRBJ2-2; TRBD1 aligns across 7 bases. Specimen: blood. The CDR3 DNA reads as TGTGCTAGTGGACAGGGGATAAACACCGGGGAGCTGTTTTTT. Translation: CASGQGINTGELFF.